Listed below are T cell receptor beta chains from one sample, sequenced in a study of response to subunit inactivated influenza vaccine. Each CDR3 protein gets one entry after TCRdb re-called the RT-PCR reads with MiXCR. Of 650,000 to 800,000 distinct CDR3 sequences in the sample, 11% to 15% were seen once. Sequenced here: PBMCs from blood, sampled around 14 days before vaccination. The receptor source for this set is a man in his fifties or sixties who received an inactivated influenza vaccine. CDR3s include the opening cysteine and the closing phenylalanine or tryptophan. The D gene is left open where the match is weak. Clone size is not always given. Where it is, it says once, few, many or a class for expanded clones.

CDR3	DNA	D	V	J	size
CSARSGRRKSGSLETQYF	TGCAGTGCTAGGTCGGGGCGTCGGAAAAGCGGGAGTTTGGAGACCCAGTACTTC	TRBD2	TRBV20-1	TRBJ2-5	.
CAISERRGSYNEQFF	TGTGCCATCAGTGAGCGGCGGGGCTCCTACAATGAGCAGTTCTTC	.	TRBV10-3	TRBJ2-1	few
CASRGLAGQGYNEQFF	TGTGCCAGTAGAGGGCTAGCGGGGCAGGGTTACAATGAGCAGTTCTTC	TRBD2	TRBV19	TRBJ2-1	few
CASSSRGLREETQYF	TGCGCCAGCAGCTCCCGAGGGTTGAGAGAAGAGACCCAGTACTTC	.	TRBV5-1	TRBJ2-5	.
CASSLAGTYQETQYF	TGTGCCAGCAGCTTAGCGGGAACGTACCAAGAGACCCAGTACTTC	TRBD2	TRBV27	TRBJ2-5	many
CASSSQGAEQYF	TGTGCCAGCAGCTCCCAGGGGGCCGAGCAGTACTTC	TRBD1	TRBV7-6	TRBJ2-7	.
CASSYSPGLETQYF	TGTGCCAGCAGTTACTCTCCCGGGTTAGAGACCCAGTACTTC	.	TRBV6-5	TRBJ2-5	.
CASRPRMGEDTGELFF	TGTGCCAGCAGGCCTCGGATGGGGGAGGACACCGGGGAGCTGTTTTTT	.	TRBV6-1	TRBJ2-2	.
CASSSPGPMTGGYTF	TGTGCCAGCAGTTCCCCTGGACCCATGACCGGGGGCTACACCTTC	.	TRBV28	TRBJ1-2	few
CSARLGAGTSSYNEQFF	TGCAGTGCTAGACTGGGCGCGGGGACTAGCTCCTACAATGAGCAGTTCTTC	TRBD2	TRBV20-1	TRBJ2-1	.
CASRIGGNTIYF	TGTGCCAGCAGGATAGGTGGAAACACCATATATTTT	.	TRBV12-3/TRBV12-4	TRBJ1-3	.
CATSRDPGGYGYTF	TGTGCCACCAGCAGAGATCCGGGCGGATATGGCTACACCTTC	.	TRBV15	TRBJ1-2	.
CASSADPGQFETQYF	TGTGCCAGCAGCGCGGACCCGGGACAGTTCGAGACCCAGTACTTC	TRBD1	TRBV7-2	TRBJ2-5	.
CSAREGTRMSNQPQHF	TGCAGTGCTAGAGAGGGTACACGGATGAGCAATCAGCCCCAGCATTTT	.	TRBV20-1	TRBJ1-5	.
CASSGDSEQYF	TGCGCCAGCAGCGGGGACTCGGAGCAGTACTTC	.	TRBV5-1	TRBJ2-7	many
CSARAQPLGGRTQYF	TGCAGTGCTAGAGCCCAACCCCTCGGGGGGCGGACGCAGTATTTT	.	TRBV20-1	TRBJ2-3	few
CASRGLTQPQHF	TGTGCCAGCAGAGGCCTGACCCAGCCCCAGCATTTT	.	TRBV28	TRBJ1-5	.
CASKLDASFGKLFF	TGTGCCAGCAAACTGGACGCAAGCTTCGGAAAACTGTTTTTT	.	TRBV6-2/TRBV6-3	TRBJ1-4	.
CASSPAGTANSPLHF	TGTGCCAGCAGTCCGGCCGGGACGGCTAATTCACCCCTCCACTTT	.	TRBV13	TRBJ1-6	.
CASSYDGTGGANVLTF	TGTGCCAGCAGTTACGACGGGACGGGAGGGGCCAACGTCCTGACTTTC	.	TRBV6-2/TRBV6-3	TRBJ2-6	.
CASSTSGARHEQYF	TGTGCCAGCAGCACCAGCGGGGCCCGCCACGAGCAGTACTTC	TRBD2	TRBV13	TRBJ2-7	.
CASSLSIEETQYF	TGTGCCAGCAGCTTGTCCATCGAAGAGACCCAGTACTTC	.	TRBV5-4	TRBJ2-5	.
CSAQWSLNTEAFF	TGCAGTGCCCAGTGGAGCCTCAACACTGAAGCTTTCTTT	.	TRBV20-1	TRBJ1-1	.
CASTPLGGEQYF	TGCGCCAGTACGCCACTCGGAGGGGAGCAGTACTTC	.	TRBV5-1	TRBJ2-7	.
CASSLRQNNSPLHF	TGCGCCAGCAGCTTGCGGCAGAATAATTCACCCCTCCACTTT	.	TRBV5-1	TRBJ1-6	many
CASSYSSGDYEQYF	TGTGCCAGCAGTTACTCTAGCGGGGACTACGAGCAGTACTTC	TRBD2	TRBV6-2/TRBV6-3	TRBJ2-7	.
CASSAGRSGDTEAFF	TGTGCCAGCAGCGCCGGACGGTCTGGGGACACTGAAGCTTTCTTT	.	TRBV7-6	TRBJ1-1	few
CSVAQGIGTEAFF	TGCAGCGTCGCACAGGGTATCGGCACTGAAGCTTTCTTT	.	TRBV29-1	TRBJ1-1	few
CASSERGGRAYGYTF	TGTGCCAGCAGTGAACGGGGGGGCAGGGCCTATGGCTACACCTTC	.	TRBV6-1	TRBJ1-2	.
CASSQVEGGFYEQYF	TGCGCCAGCAGCCAAGTGGAAGGGGGGTTTTACGAGCAGTACTTC	.	TRBV4-1	TRBJ2-7	.
CASTLGRESWGYNEQFF	TGTGCCAGCACTCTTGGACGTGAGAGTTGGGGGTACAATGAGCAGTTCTTC	.	TRBV12-3/TRBV12-4	TRBJ2-1	.
CASSTGRNQPQHF	TGTGCCAGCAGTACCGGGAGAAATCAGCCCCAGCATTTT	.	TRBV12-3/TRBV12-4	TRBJ1-5	many
CASRGQLYNEQFF	TGTGCCAGCAGGGGACAGCTCTACAATGAGCAGTTCTTC	TRBD1	TRBV12-3/TRBV12-4	TRBJ2-1	.
CASSFGTGSSGANVLTF	TGTGCCAGCTCATTCGGGACAGGAAGTTCTGGGGCCAACGTCCTGACTTTC	TRBD1	TRBV18	TRBJ2-6	few
CATSRENGAYEQYF	TGTGCCACCAGCAGAGAGAATGGCGCCTACGAGCAGTACTTC	.	TRBV15	TRBJ2-7	many
CASSLSQNTDTQYF	TGTGCCAGCAGCTTATCGCAAAACACAGATACGCAGTATTTT	.	TRBV7-9	TRBJ2-3	few
CASSLGTGDRTGELFF	TGTGCCAGCAGTTTGGGGACAGGGGATAGGACCGGGGAGCTGTTTTTT	TRBD1	TRBV28	TRBJ2-2	many
CASSRDQSTDTQYF	TGCGCCAGCAGCCGGGACCAAAGCACAGATACGCAGTATTTT	.	TRBV5-1	TRBJ2-3	.
CASSYSITSGSGEDTGELFF	TGTGCCAGCAGTTACTCGATCACTAGCGGGAGTGGGGAGGACACCGGGGAGCTGTTTTTT	TRBD2	TRBV6-2/TRBV6-3	TRBJ2-2	.
CSALDRGRGGNQPQHF	TGCAGTGCCTTGGACAGGGGGAGAGGAGGCAATCAGCCCCAGCATTTT	TRBD1	TRBV20-1	TRBJ1-5	.
CASSLVPGAVTGELFF	TGTGCCAGCAGCTTAGTCCCAGGGGCTGTCACCGGGGAGCTGTTTTTT	.	TRBV11-2	TRBJ2-2	.
CSAISDPPLRPYNEQFF	TGCAGTGCTATATCCGATCCACCTCTGAGGCCCTACAATGAGCAGTTCTTC	.	TRBV20-1	TRBJ2-1	.
CASSPQFGTGQWGTSEQFF	TGTGCCAGCTCACCACAATTCGGGACAGGACAATGGGGGACAAGTGAGCAGTTCTTC	TRBD1	TRBV18	TRBJ2-1	once
CASSLDSHGRDRGMSEQYF	TGTGCCAGCAGCTTAGATTCCCATGGGCGGGACAGGGGGATGAGCGAGCAGTACTTC	TRBD1	TRBV11-2	TRBJ2-7	few
CASSSQGYEQYF	TGTGCCAGCAGTTCCCAGGGTTACGAGCAGTACTTC	.	TRBV5-1	TRBJ2-7	many
CASSSRPRVQGYGYTF	TGTGCCAGCAGCTCAAGGCCTCGGGTTCAAGGATATGGCTACACCTTC	.	TRBV11-2	TRBJ1-2	.
CASSPGTVLGYTF	TGTGCCAGCAGTCCTGGGACAGTTTTGGGCTACACCTTC	TRBD1	TRBV12-3/TRBV12-4	TRBJ1-2	.
CASSPTSGPDSYNEQFF	TGCGCCAGCAGCCCGACTAGCGGGCCCGACTCCTACAATGAGCAGTTCTTC	TRBD2	TRBV5-1	TRBJ2-1	.
CASNPTGAAEAFF	TGTGCCAGCAATCCGACAGGGGCGGCTGAAGCTTTCTTT	TRBD1	TRBV25-1	TRBJ1-1	few
CASSLMGVAGNTIYF	TGTGCCAGCAGTTTGATGGGTGTGGCTGGAAACACCATATATTTT	.	TRBV12-3/TRBV12-4	TRBJ1-3	many
CASSQTGTTSSYNEQFF	TGTGCCAGCAGCCAAACCGGGACTACGAGCTCCTACAATGAGCAGTTCTTC	TRBD2	TRBV4-2	TRBJ2-1	.
CASRPTGSPNEQFF	TGTGCCAGCAGACCGACAGGCTCTCCCAATGAGCAGTTCTTC	.	TRBV28	TRBJ2-1	.
CASTKGTGGGNEQFF	TGTGCCAGCACAAAGGGGACAGGGGGCGGAAATGAGCAGTTCTTC	TRBD1	TRBV12-3/TRBV12-4	TRBJ2-1	few
CASRAGGPYSNQPQHF	TGTGCCAGCAGGGCAGGGGGGCCGTATAGCAATCAGCCCCAGCATTTT	TRBD1	TRBV28	TRBJ1-5	few
CASSSRQGQDTQYF	TGTGCCAGCAGCTCCCGACAGGGGCAGGATACGCAGTATTTT	TRBD1	TRBV9	TRBJ2-3	.